Listed below are T cell receptor beta chains from one sample, sequenced in a study of blood T cell repertoires in COVID-19. The repertoire was sequenced with immunoSEQ multiplex PCR; TCRdb's copy has only in-frame clones and lacks some. The data show some 120,000 clones, with around 88% seen just once and about 19% held by the top ten. The sample comprised peripheral blood. The receptors derive from a human donor with acute or convalescent COVID-19. The donor label of this sample is uncertain. The CDR3 runs from the conserved cysteine through the conserved F or W. A D gene is named only where the DNA matches it firmly. The size of a clone is reported for some rows only, either as once, few or many, or as a class for expanded clones.

j_call clone_size d_call v_call cdr3_nt cdr3_aa
TRBJ2-7 once TRBD1 TRBV5-1 TGCGCCAGCAGCTCAGCCGGGACAGGGGGCGCGGGCGAGCAGTACTTC CASSSAGTGGAGEQYF
TRBJ2-1 . TRBD2 TRBV19 TGTGCCAGTAGTATAGTTCTAGCGGTCCCCTACAATGAGCAGTTCTTC CASSIVLAVPYNEQFF
TRBJ1-6 . TRBD1 TRBV19 TGTGCCAGCAGTGAACAGGGGGCCAGATCACCCCTCCACTTT CASSEQGARSPLHF
TRBJ1-6 . . TRBV4-1 TGCGCCAGCAGCCAAGAAGGACTAACTCCTAATTCACCCCTCCACTTT CASSQEGLTPNSPLHF
TRBJ1-4 . TRBD1 TRBV28 TGTGCCAGCAGCTATACAGGGGGCCATAATGAAAAACTGTTTTTT CASSYTGGHNEKLFF
TRBJ2-7 . TRBD1 TRBV5-1 TGCGCCAGCAGGCAAAGCAGGACGACAGGGCCGAGGGTCTACGAGCAGTACTTC CASRQSRTTGPRVYEQYF
TRBJ1-2 . . TRBV28 TGTGCCAGCAGTTCAACGACAGATGGCTACACCTTC CASSSTTDGYTF
TRBJ1-4 . TRBD1 TRBV2 TGTGCCAGCAGTGAATCAGGGGGCAGGGGAAAACTGTTTTTT CASSESGGRGKLFF
TRBJ2-3 once TRBD1 TRBV5-1 TGCGCCAGCAGCGTACTTGACAGGGGGGCTGAGGGTACGCAGTATTTT CASSVLDRGAEGTQYF
TRBJ1-2 . . TRBV20-1 TGCAGTGCTTCTACGTCCGGTACCTACACCTTC CSASTSGTYTF
TRBJ2-1 . TRBD2 TRBV11-2 TGTGCCAGCAGCTTAGCGAGGCTAGCGGGAGTTAATGAGCAGTTCTTC CASSLARLAGVNEQFF
TRBJ2-4 . TRBD1 TRBV9 TGTGCCAGCAGCGTATCCTCGGGACAGGGTATAAGAAACATTCAGTACTTC CASSVSSGQGIRNIQYF
TRBJ2-1 . TRBD1 TRBV5-1 TGCGCCAGCAGCGTCTCCCGACCACAGGGGGCGCGGTCTCCCCCATACAATGAGCAGTTCTTC CASSVSRPQGARSPPYNEQFF
TRBJ1-1 . TRBD1 TRBV29-1 TGCAGCGTTCAGAAGGACAGGGGGACTGAAGCTTTCTTT CSVQKDRGTEAFF
TRBJ1-3 . TRBD1 TRBV30 TGTGCCTGGGAGGGACAGGGGAACTCTGGAAACACCATATATTTT CAWEGQGNSGNTIYF
TRBJ2-2 . TRBD2 TRBV2 TGTGCCAGCAGTGCTAGCGGGGGCGCGAACACCGGGGAGCTGTTTTTT CASSASGGANTGELFF
TRBJ2-7 . . TRBV18 TGTGCCAGCGCTCAGGGACACCACGGCTACGAGCAGTACTTC CASAQGHHGYEQYF
TRBJ1-1 . . TRBV6-6 TGTGCCAGCAGTTACAGGGCGGGTGAAGCTTTCTTT CASSYRAGEAFF
TRBJ2-3 . . TRBV5-1 TGCGCCAGCAGCTTGGACTACACAGATACGCAGTATTTT CASSLDYTDTQYF
TRBJ2-7 . . TRBV18 TGTGCCAGCTCATCTCAGGGGCGAACCTACGAGCAGTACTTC CASSSQGRTYEQYF
TRBJ1-1 . . TRBV18 TGTGCCAGCTCCGGGGTATTTACTGAAGCTTTCTTT CASSGVFTEAFF
TRBJ1-2 . TRBD1 TRBV6-5 TGTGCCAGCAGCCCCGGACAGGCTTTCTATGGCTACACCTTC CASSPGQAFYGYTF
TRBJ1-2 . . TRBV29-1 TGCAGCGTTGTCGGACAGACGAACTATGGCTACACCTTC CSVVGQTNYGYTF
TRBJ2-7 few TRBD2 TRBV7-9 TGTGCCAGCAGCTCGGGACTAGCGGGGGAAATGCAGTACTTC CASSSGLAGEMQYF
TRBJ2-7 . . TRBV27 TGTGCCAGCAGTTTAAGCCCTAACTCCTACGAGCAGTACTTC CASSLSPNSYEQYF